One and the same sample provided the 24 T cell receptor beta chains below, sequenced in a study of blood T cells in healthy people across ages. Next came a second PCR, run for about 7 to 12 cycles, which used a sample-barcoded 5' primer along with a J-beta primer mix. MiXCR, run by TCRdb on the 5' RACE reads, gives a single entry per CDR3 protein. Of 1.5 million to 2 million distinct CDR3 sequences listed, roughly 52% were seen once; the top ten hold around 2.1%. The sample taken for sequencing was blood. The receptors originated from a woman aged 40 to 55 in good health.

The V call is TRBV6-5, the J call TRBJ2-5, with no clear D. The germline V and J ends were trimmed by 5 bases and 1 base, with 11 bases remaining between them. The CDR3 is 14 residues long. Germline values: CDR1 MNHEY, CDR2 SVGAGI. The CDR3 DNA sequence: TGTGCCAGCAGTGACGCGTGGGTCCAAGAGACCCAGTACTTC. Residues: CASSDAWVQETQYF.

V is TRBV5-1 and J is TRBJ2-5; 9 nucleotides line up with TRBD1. The V segment lost 5 bases and the J segment 11 bases; nucleotides outside the gene matches: 16. This CDR3 has 15 amino acids. CDR1 SGHRS and CDR2 YFSETQ come from the germline V gene. The CDR3: CASRPDRGMDYGQYF. CDR3 bases: TGCGCCAGCAGACCGGACAGGGGCATGGACTACGGGCAGTACTTC.

A few counts support this clonotype. A junction end diverges from the germline sequence, so it may reflect a read error. The chain uses TRBV7-2 and TRBJ1-5; possibly TRBD1 for D (6 bases). Per germline, CDR1 SGHTA and CDR2 FQGNSA. The CDR3 extends over 14 amino acids. As DNA, the CDR3 is TGTGCCAGCGGCTTACCAGGGGAGGGGCAGCCCCAGCATTTT. Protein: CASGLPGEGQPQHF.

V is TRBV6-5 and J is TRBJ2-5, with 7 bases fitting TRBD2. This CDR3 has 15 residues. Germline CDR1 MNHEY, CDR2 SVGAGI. V lost 2 bases and J lost 0; bases outside the gene matches: 3. CDR3 sequence: CASSYKRGDQETQYF. CDR3 in DNA: TGTGCCAGCAGTTACAAGCGGGGCGACCAAGAGACCCAGTACTTC.

V is TRBV20-1 and J is TRBJ2-5; D might be TRBD1 (5 bases). The CDR3 consists of 13 residues. Germline CDR1 and CDR2: DFQATT and SNEGSKA (reference sequence). The V end was cut by 3 bases, the J end by 2 bases, with 10 bases between. CDR3: CSASVTAQETQYF. The CDR3 nucleotides are TGCAGTGCTAGTGTGACAGCTCAAGAGACCCAGTACTTC.

The sample holds a few counts of this clonotype. The chain couples TRBV6-6 to TRBJ2-3; 7 bases align to TRBD2. The CDR3 sequence is 16 residues long. CDR1 MNHNY and CDR2 SVGAGI come from the germline V gene (reference sequence). Trimming cost V 1 base and J 2 bases; bases outside gene matches: 6. Here the CDR3 DNA reads TGTGCCAGCAGTTACTTCTCAGCGGGGTACACAGATACGCAGTATTTT. Translated: CASSYFSAGYTDTQYF.

The rearrangement links TRBV20-1 to TRBJ2-1, with D possibly TRBD2 on 5 matching bases. There are 12 residues in the CDR3. Trimming took 2 bases from V and 5 from J, leaving 7 bases between them. The V gene's germline CDR1 is DFQATT and CDR2 SNEGSKA (reference sequence). The CDR3, as DNA: TGCAGTGCTAGATCCGGGGACAATGAGCAGTTCTTC. Translated: CSARSGDNEQFF.

This chain uses TRBV27 with TRBJ2-5; weak D call: TRBD1 (6 bases). The DNA end is a closer match to TRBJ2-1, so the J assignment may be wrong. Looked up from germline, CDR1 is MNHEY and CDR2 is SMNVEV (reference sequence). The CDR3 has 14 residues. The CDR3 DNA sequence: TGTGCCAGCAGCCCTTCGACAGGCCAAGAGACCCAGTTCTTC. Translating gives CASSPSTGQETQFF.

This clonotype was detected ten times or more. One end of the junction varies from germline; a read error may be responsible. The chain recombines TRBV5-1 with TRBJ2-5; D uncertain. This CDR3 region has 12 residues. Germline V gene data show CDR1 as SGHRS and CDR2 as YFSETQ. The CDR3 coding sequence is TGTGCCAGCAGCTTAAACCAAGAGACCCAGTACTTC. Protein: CASSLNQETQYF.

The V and J genes are TRBV20-1 and TRBJ2-1, with D unresolved. Trimming shortened V by 6 bases and J by 4 bases, and 16 bases separated the two germline ends. The CDR3 contains 14 residues. Germline CDR1 is DFQATT and CDR2 is SNEGSKA (reference sequence). The CDR3: CSAPGRRFYNEQFF. CDR3 bases: TGCAGTGCCCCCGGTCGGCGATTTTACAATGAGCAGTTCTTC.

For the CDR3, the DNA is TGCAGTGCTCCTAGCGGGGGACGCACAGATACGCAGTATTTT. This sequence encodes CSAPSGGRTDTQYF. This chain links TRBV20-1 with TRBJ2-3; 10 bases align to TRBD2. The CDR3 length is 14 residues. Trimming removed 5 bases from V and 1 base from J; junction bases left unmatched: 3. Germline V gene lookup returns CDR1 DFQATT and CDR2 SNEGSKA (reference sequence).

This clonotype came up once. This chain links TRBV5-1 with TRBJ2-5; D might be TRBD1 (5 bases). The CDR3 runs to 13 residues. Trimming pared 7 bases from V and 1 base from J, leaving 11 bases between. The germline gives CDR1 SGHRS, CDR2 YFSETQ. CDR3 nucleotide sequence: TGCGCCAGCGGAGACAGTCTCCAAGAGACCCAGTACTTC. This codes for CASGDSLQETQYF.

This clonotype has just a few counts. The chain is built from TRBV20-1 and TRBJ1-1, with TRBD1 matching over 7 bases. The CDR3 length is 13 residues. Germline V gives CDR1 DFQATT, CDR2 SNEGSKA (reference sequence). Germline trimming cut 5 bases from V and 4 bases from J; bases unmatched to any gene: 7. CDR3 protein: CSARRQGGTEAFF. For the CDR3, the DNA is TGCAGTGCTCGTCGACAGGGAGGCACTGAAGCTTTCTTT.

The V and J genes are TRBV7-2 and TRBJ2-1; TRBD2 agrees at 11 bases. TRBJ2-7 matches the DNA end more closely, so the J call is doubtful. Germline CDR1 and CDR2: SGHTA and FQGNSA. The CDR3 totals 19 residues. CDR3 nucleotide sequence: TGTGCCAGCAGCCCACGTGGGACTAGCGGCCCCAGCTCCTACAATGAGCAGTACTTC. Encoded protein: CASSPRGTSGPSSYNEQYF.

This clonotype was observed a few times. This sequence joins TRBV18 and TRBJ2-5; tentative D call: TRBD1 (5 bases). The CDR3 loop spans 15 amino acids. The germline CDR1 and CDR2 sequences are KGHSH and LQKENI. V was cut by 6 bases and J by 1 base, with 15 bases left in between. The chain's CDR3 is CASSPPQEPQETQYF. The CDR3, as DNA: TGTGCCAGCTCGCCGCCACAGGAGCCCCAAGAGACCCAGTACTTC.

The rearrangement uses TRBV12-3 or TRBV12-4 and TRBJ1-4, with D tentatively TRBD1 (5 bases). The CDR3 contains 13 residues. Trimming removed 6 bases at V and 8 bases at J, with 13 bases between. The CDR3 nucleotides read TGTGCCAGCAGCAAACGGGGGTACGAAAAACTGTTTTTT. Amino acid sequence: CASSKRGYEKLFF.

This clonotype was seen more than once but under ten times. V gene TRBV25-1 combines with J gene TRBJ2-3; 8 bases agree with TRBD1. CDR1 is MGHDK and CDR2 is SYGVNS in the germline V gene. This CDR3 spans 15 amino acids. Germline trimming cut 4 bases from V and 3 bases from J; bases unmatched to any gene: 6. CDR3 amino acids: CASSVTGAGTDTQYF. The CDR3 region has the DNA TGTGCCAGCAGTGTGACAGGGGCGGGTACAGATACGCAGTATTTT.

The rearrangement uses TRBV7-9 and TRBJ2-3, with 10 bases fitting TRBD1. Germline trimming cut 4 bases from V and 0 bases from J; bases unmatched to any gene: 10. CDR1 is SEHNR and CDR2 is FQNEAQ in the germline V gene (reference sequence). This CDR3 is 18 amino acids long. The CDR3 DNA reads as TGTGCCAGCAGCTCCCGGGACAGGGGTGGCGATAGCACAGATACGCAGTATTTT. Translating it yields CASSSRDRGGDSTDTQYF. Using reference TRBV7-9 and TRBJ2-3 for the parts outside the CDR3, the full variable domain is DTGVSQNPRHKITKRGQNVTFRCDPISEHNRLYWYRQTLGQGPEFLTYFQNEAQLEKSRLLSDRFSAERPKGSFSTLEIQRTEQGDSAMYLCASSSRDRGGDSTDTQYFGPGTRLTVL.

In nucleotides, the CDR3 is TGTGCCAGCAGTTACGAAGGGGCGTATAATTCACCCCTCCACTTT. Protein product: CASSYEGAYNSPLHF. The chain couples TRBV6-5 to TRBJ1-6; D is perhaps TRBD1 (5 bases). Germline V gene data show CDR1 as MNHEY and CDR2 as SVGAGI. V lost 2 bases and J lost 4, with 9 bases in between. The CDR3 spans 15 residues.

This chain uses TRBV6-2 or TRBV6-3 with TRBJ2-1; the match to TRBD2 covers 8 bases. Germline CDR1 and CDR2: MNHEY and SVGEGT. V dropped 6 bases and J dropped 5; count of bases not matched to a gene: 9. The CDR3 loop spans 15 amino acids. This chain's CDR3 is CASRTSGTRDNEQFF. In DNA form, the CDR3 reads TGTGCCAGCAGGACCTCCGGGACTAGAGACAATGAGCAGTTCTTC.

The CDR3 DNA follows: TGTGCCAGCAGCCAACCGCAGGGAGATAGCTATGGCTACACCTTC. This sequence encodes CASSQPQGDSYGYTF. The V and J genes are TRBV3-1 and TRBJ1-2; D is possibly TRBD1 (5 bases). Germline CDR1 LGHDT, CDR2 YNNKEL (reference sequence). With 2 bases removed from V and 4 bases from J, the gap between germline ends came to 14 bases. The CDR3 has 15 residues. The whole variable domain, remainder taken from reference TRBV3-1 and TRBJ1-2, is DTAVSQTPKYLVTQMGNDKSIKCEQNLGHDTMYWYKQDSKKFLKIMFSYNNKELIINETVPNRFSPKSPDKAHLNLHINSLELGDSAVYFCASSQPQGDSYGYTFGSGTRLTVV.

The CDR3 DNA is TGTGCCAGCAGTTACAGAGGCAGGGGAACCTACGAGCAGTACTTC. Its protein product is CASSYRGRGTYEQYF. The rearrangement joins TRBV6-5 to TRBJ2-7; TRBD1 might be the D (6 bases). This CDR3 is 15 amino acids long. Trimming pared 2 bases from V and 2 bases from J, leaving 13 bases between. Germline V lookup: CDR1 MNHEY, CDR2 SVGAGI.

The chain is built from TRBV6-5 and TRBJ2-1, with unresolved D. Trimming took off 0 bases at V and 6 bases at J, with 9 bases between the two ends. Germline values: CDR1 MNHEY, CDR2 SVGAGI. The CDR3 is 14 residues long. This CDR3 is CASSYSSIANEQFF. DNA for the CDR3: TGTGCCAGCAGTTACTCGTCAATCGCCAATGAGCAGTTCTTC.

The DNA of the CDR3 is TGCAGCGTTGAAGGGGGTGTAGCTTTCTTT. This translates into CSVEGGVAFF. This chain joins TRBV29-1 and TRBJ1-1; D ambiguous. Germline V gene sequence: CDR1 SQVTM, CDR2 ANQGSEA. The CDR3 covers 10 residues. Trimming took off 1 base at V and 10 bases at J, with 7 bases between the two ends.